The 14 T cell receptor beta chains below were found in one sample sequenced in a study of technical replicates of blood from a few donors. Sequenced by immunoSEQ multiplex PCR; TCRdb stores in-frame clones only, minus some. This sample has about 79,000 clones; 80% to 95% occur once, and the top ten carry 0.3% to 0.5%. Sequencing input: T cells isolated from PBMCs. The receptor source for this set is a human donor in good health. Some clones in this sample may be carry-over from other donors' samples.

This clone was seen a single time. J is TRBJ2-7 and V is TRBV28; D remains unclear. The V and J ends lost 5 bases and 2 bases respectively, with 16 bases between them. The CDR3 spans 15 residues. Germline V gives CDR1 MDHEN, CDR2 SYDVKM. The CDR3 sequence: CASSPSARLTYEQYF. The CDR3 nucleotides are TGTGCCAGCAGTCCGTCGGCGAGGTTGACCTACGAGCAGTACTTC. The full variable domain, rest sourced from reference TRBV28 and TRBJ2-7, is DVKVTQSSRYLVKRTGEKVFLECVQDMDHENMFWYRQDPGLGLRLIYFSYDVKMKEKGDIPEGYSVSREKKERFSLILESASTNQTSMYLCASSPSARLTYEQYFGPGTRLTVT.

The chain uses TRBV9 and TRBJ2-7; 7 bases fit TRBD2. The CDR3 sequence is 15 residues long. The germline V gene encodes CDR1 SGDLS and CDR2 YYNGEE. The V segment lost 4 bases and the J segment 2 bases; nucleotides outside the gene matches: 9. The CDR3 loop reads CASSPLAEVAYEQYF. The CDR3 coding sequence is TGTGCCAGCAGCCCCCTAGCGGAGGTAGCCTACGAGCAGTACTTC.

The genes are TRBV5-1 and TRBJ2-1, with 7 bases matching TRBD2. V shed 5 bases and J 6 bases; nucleotides not matched to a gene: 8. This CDR3 has 14 residues. Per the germline V gene, CDR1 is SGHRS and CDR2 is YFSETQ. DNA for the CDR3: TGCGCCAGCAGTGCGGTACGGGAGGTCAATGAGCAGTTCTTC. This codes for CASSAVREVNEQFF.

For the CDR3, the DNA is TGTGCCACCAGCAGGGGGGGAGGAGGGGATGAGCAGTTCTTC. This sequence encodes CATSRGGGGDEQFF. The rearrangement links TRBV15 to TRBJ2-1; the D gene is possibly TRBD2 (6 bases). The length of the CDR3 is 14 residues. V lost 3 bases and J lost 8, with 14 bases in between. CDR1 and CDR2 from the germline V gene are LNHNV and YYDKDF (reference sequence).

This chain uses TRBV2 with TRBJ2-1, with 9 bases identical to TRBD2. The CDR3 totals 14 residues. CDR1 is SNHLY and CDR2 is FYNNEI in the germline V gene. J lost 4 bases, V lost 7 bases, and 5 bases had no gene match. This CDR3 is CASTGTSSYNEQFF. As DNA, the CDR3 is TGTGCCAGCACGGGGACTAGCAGTTACAATGAGCAGTTCTTC.

Of note for this clone: Distinct nucleotide sequences in the sample also encode this CDR3. The chain joins TRBV7-6 to TRBJ2-7; TRBD1 aligns across 9 bases. Losses at the gene ends were 0 bases for V and 3 bases for J; bases not matched to a gene: 9. CDR1 SGHVS and CDR2 FNYEAQ come from the germline V gene. The CDR3 extends over 17 amino acids. Here the CDR3 reads CASSLAPLGTGIYEQYF. The CDR3 coding sequence is TGTGCCAGCAGCTTAGCACCTCTCGGGACAGGGATCTACGAGCAGTACTTC.

The rearrangement joins TRBV27 to TRBJ2-3; TRBD2 matches at 8 bases. Germline V gene lookup returns CDR1 MNHEY and CDR2 SMNVEV (reference sequence). The CDR3 covers 16 residues. V lost 3 bases, J lost 0 bases, and 5 bases stayed unmatched. The CDR3 loop reads CASSLSSGSSTDTQYF. CDR3 DNA sequence: TGTGCCAGCAGTTTGTCTAGCGGGTCTAGCACAGATACGCAGTATTTT.

V and J are TRBV28 and TRBJ2-5, with no clear D. The germline V and J ends were trimmed by 6 bases and 5 bases, with 10 bases remaining between them. This CDR3 has 12 amino acids. Germline V gene sequence: CDR1 MDHEN, CDR2 SYDVKM. The CDR3 DNA follows: TGTGCCAGCAGCCCTCCTGTCGAGACCCAGTACTTC. It yields the protein CASSPPVETQYF.

V usage is TRBV4-1 and J usage is TRBJ2-7; perhaps TRBD1 as D (5 bases). Germline V gives CDR1 MGHRA, CDR2 YSYEKL. Trimming removed 3 bases from V and 3 bases from J, with 24 bases in between. The CDR3 runs to 18 residues. The CDR3 nucleotides read TGCGCCAGCAGCCAGTTAACAGGCTATAATCTTCGCGACTACGAGCAGTACTTC. Protein product: CASSQLTGYNLRDYEQYF.

V is TRBV4-1 and J is TRBJ2-1; tentatively, D is TRBD2 (5 bases). V was clipped by 4 bases and J by 0 bases, with 16 bases between them. Per germline, CDR1 MGHRA and CDR2 YSYEKL. There are 17 residues in the CDR3. The CDR3 DNA follows: TGCGCCAGCAGCCTTGTCGGGATCTCCCTCTCCTACAATGAGCAGTTCTTC. Protein: CASSLVGISLSYNEQFF.

This rearrangement joins TRBV6-1 to TRBJ2-1; TRBD2 aligns across 7 bases. With V trimmed by 2 bases and J by 5 bases, 9 bases remained unmatched. The V gene's germline CDR1 is MNHNS and CDR2 SASEGT. The CDR3 has 16 amino acids. CDR3 sequence reads: CASSEWGGEGDNEQFF. The DNA for the CDR3 is TGTGCCAGCAGTGAATGGGGCGGGGAGGGCGACAATGAGCAGTTCTTC.

This sequence joins TRBV7-9 and TRBJ2-3; 7 bases line up with TRBD2. Germline V gene data show CDR1 as SEHNR and CDR2 as FQNEAQ (reference sequence). CDR3 length: 16 residues. V shed 3 bases, J shed 1 base, and the junction held 7 bases outside the gene matches. CDR3 sequence (DNA): TGTGCCAGCAGCTTGCGAAGGGGAGGGGGCACAGATACGCAGTATTTT. Translation gives CASSLRRGGGTDTQYF.

V is TRBV5-5 and J is TRBJ1-1, with D perhaps TRBD1 (6 bases). Looked up from germline, CDR1 is SGHKS and CDR2 is YYEKEE (reference sequence). V lost 1 base and J 5 bases, leaving 9 bases between the germline ends. This CDR3 contains 13 residues. CDR3 DNA: TGTGCCAGCAGCTTGAATACAGGGACTGAAGCTTTCTTT. Amino acids: CASSLNTGTEAFF.

The rearrangement links TRBV19 to TRBJ2-5; D might be TRBD1 (6 bases). Germline-derived CDR1 and CDR2 are LNHDA and SQIVND (reference sequence). There are 13 residues in the CDR3. V lost 8 bases and J 3 bases, leaving 13 bases between the germline ends. The CDR3 region is CASGDIGEETQYF. The CDR3 region has the DNA TGTGCCAGTGGGGACATCGGGGAAGAGACCCAGTACTTC.